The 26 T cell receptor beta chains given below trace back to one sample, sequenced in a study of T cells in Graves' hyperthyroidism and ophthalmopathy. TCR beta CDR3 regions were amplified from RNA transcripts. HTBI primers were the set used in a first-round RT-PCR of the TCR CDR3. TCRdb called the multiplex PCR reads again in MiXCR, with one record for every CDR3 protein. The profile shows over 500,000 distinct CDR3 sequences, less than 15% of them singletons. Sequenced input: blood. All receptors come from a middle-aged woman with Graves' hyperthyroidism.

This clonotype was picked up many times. The chain's CDR3 is CASSLGRRAYEQYF. CDR3 in DNA: TGTGCCAGCAGCTTAGGTCGGAGAGCCTACGAGCAGTACTTC. The chain recombines TRBV11-2 with TRBJ2-7; D is unresolved. The CDR3 loop spans 14 amino acids. V was cut by 1 base and J by 2 bases, with 9 bases left in between. CDR1 is SGHAT and CDR2 is FQNNGV in the germline V gene. The variable domain in full, with the rest retrieved from reference TRBV11-2 and TRBJ2-7, is EAGVAQSPRYKIIEKRQSVAFWCNPISGHATLYWYQQILGQGPKLLIQFQNNGVVDDSQLPKDRFSAERLKGVDSTLKIQPAKLEDSAVYLCASSLGRRAYEQYFGPGTRLTVT.

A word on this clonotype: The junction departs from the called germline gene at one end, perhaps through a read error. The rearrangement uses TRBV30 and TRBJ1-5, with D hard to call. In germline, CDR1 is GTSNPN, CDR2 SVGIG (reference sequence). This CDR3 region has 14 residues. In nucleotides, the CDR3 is TGTGTCTGGAGTGTATGGGGTGTTAATCAGCCCCAGCATTTT. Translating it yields CVWSVWGVNQPQHF.

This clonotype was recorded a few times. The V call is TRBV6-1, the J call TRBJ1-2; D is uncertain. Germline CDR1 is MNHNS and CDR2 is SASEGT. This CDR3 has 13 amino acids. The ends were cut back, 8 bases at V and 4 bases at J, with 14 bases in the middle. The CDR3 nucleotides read TGTGCCAGCGGGAGAGGGTTTTCCTATGGCTACACCTTC. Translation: CASGRGFSYGYTF.

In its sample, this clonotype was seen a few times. The CDR3 DNA sequence: TGTGCCAGCAGTTTGGGAACAGGGGTCTCTGGAAACACCATATATTTT. Translating gives CASSLGTGVSGNTIYF. V usage is TRBV12-3 or TRBV12-4 and J usage is TRBJ1-3; TRBD1 matches at 7 bases. V shed 3 bases and J 0 bases; nucleotides not matched to a gene: 5. The length of the CDR3 is 16 residues.

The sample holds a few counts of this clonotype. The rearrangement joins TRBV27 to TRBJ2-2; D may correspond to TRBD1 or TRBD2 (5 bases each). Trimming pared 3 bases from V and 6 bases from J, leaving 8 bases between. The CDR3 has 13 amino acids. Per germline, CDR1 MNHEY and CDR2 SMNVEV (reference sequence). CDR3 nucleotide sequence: TGTGCCAGCAGTTTTGGGGGTCCCGGGGAGCTGTTTTTT. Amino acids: CASSFGGPGELFF.

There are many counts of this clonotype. CDR3 sequence (DNA): TGTGCCATCAGTGCCGACAGGAGCTCCTACGAGCAGTACTTC. Protein sequence: CAISADRSSYEQYF. This chain connects TRBV10-3 to TRBJ2-7, with D possibly TRBD1 on 6 matching bases. Germline-derived CDR1 and CDR2 are ENHRY and SYGVKD. The CDR3 consists of 14 residues. Between the trimmed V and J ends, which lost 4 bases and 0 bases, there was a span of 10 bases.

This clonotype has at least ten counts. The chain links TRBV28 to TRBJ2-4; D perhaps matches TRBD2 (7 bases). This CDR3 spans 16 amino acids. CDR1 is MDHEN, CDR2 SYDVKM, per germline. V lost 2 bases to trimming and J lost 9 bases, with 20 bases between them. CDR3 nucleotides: TGTGCCAGCAGTTTAGGAAGGGGGGGTATATCCGGCATTCAGTACTTC. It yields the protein CASSLGRGGISGIQYF. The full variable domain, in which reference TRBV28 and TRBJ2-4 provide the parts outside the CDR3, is DVKVTQSSRYLVKRTGEKVFLECVQDMDHENMFWYRQDPGLGLRLIYFSYDVKMKEKGDIPEGYSVSREKKERFSLILESASTNQTSMYLCASSLGRGGISGIQYFGAGTRLSVL.

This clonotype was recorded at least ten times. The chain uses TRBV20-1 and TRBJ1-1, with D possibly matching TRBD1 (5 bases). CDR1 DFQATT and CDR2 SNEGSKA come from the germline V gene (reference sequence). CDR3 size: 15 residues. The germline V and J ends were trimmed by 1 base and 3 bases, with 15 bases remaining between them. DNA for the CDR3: TGCAGTGCTAGAGTTTCAGGGTATTTCGACACTGAAGCTTTCTTT. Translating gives CSARVSGYFDTEAFF.

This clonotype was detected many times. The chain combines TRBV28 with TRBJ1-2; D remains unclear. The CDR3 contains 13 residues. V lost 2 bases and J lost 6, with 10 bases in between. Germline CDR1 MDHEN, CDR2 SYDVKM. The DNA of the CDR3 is TGTGCCAGCAGTTTAGTACCGTCGAATGGCTACACCTTC. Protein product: CASSLVPSNGYTF.

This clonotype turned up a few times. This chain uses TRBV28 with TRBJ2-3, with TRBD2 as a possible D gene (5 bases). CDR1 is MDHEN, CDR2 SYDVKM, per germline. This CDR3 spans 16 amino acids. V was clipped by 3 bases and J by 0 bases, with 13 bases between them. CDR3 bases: TGTGCCAGCAGTTTGCGGGTCTACCAGAGCACAGATACGCAGTATTTT. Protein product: CASSLRVYQSTDTQYF. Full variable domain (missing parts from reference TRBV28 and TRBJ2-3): DVKVTQSSRYLVKRTGEKVFLECVQDMDHENMFWYRQDPGLGLRLIYFSYDVKMKEKGDIPEGYSVSREKKERFSLILESASTNQTSMYLCASSLRVYQSTDTQYFGPGTRLTVL.

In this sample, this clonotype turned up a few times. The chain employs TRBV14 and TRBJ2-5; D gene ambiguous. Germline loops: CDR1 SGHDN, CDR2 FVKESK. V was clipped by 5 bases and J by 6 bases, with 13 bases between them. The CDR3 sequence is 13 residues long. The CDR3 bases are TGTGCCAGCAGCTGGGCTGTTGAGCAGACCCAGTACTTC. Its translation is CASSWAVEQTQYF.

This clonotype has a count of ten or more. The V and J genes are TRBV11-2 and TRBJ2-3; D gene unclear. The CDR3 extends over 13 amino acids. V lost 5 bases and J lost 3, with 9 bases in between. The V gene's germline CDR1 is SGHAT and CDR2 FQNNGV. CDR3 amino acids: CASSIQPTDTQYF. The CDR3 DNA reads TGTGCCAGCAGCATCCAGCCTACAGATACGCAGTATTTT.

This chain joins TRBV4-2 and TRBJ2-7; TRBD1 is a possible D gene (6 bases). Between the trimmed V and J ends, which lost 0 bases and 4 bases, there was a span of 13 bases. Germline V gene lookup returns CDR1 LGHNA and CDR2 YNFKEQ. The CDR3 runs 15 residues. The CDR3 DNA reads TGTGCCAGCAGCCAAGATGAAACAGGGATTTACGAGCAGTACTTC. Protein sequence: CASSQDETGIYEQYF.

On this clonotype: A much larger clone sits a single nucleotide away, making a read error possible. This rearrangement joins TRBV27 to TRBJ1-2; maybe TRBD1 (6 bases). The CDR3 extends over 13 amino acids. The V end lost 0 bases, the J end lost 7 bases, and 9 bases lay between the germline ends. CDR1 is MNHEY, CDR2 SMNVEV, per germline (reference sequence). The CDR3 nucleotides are TGTGCCAGCAGTTTATCCACAGGGTTTGGCTACACCTTC. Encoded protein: CASSLSTGFGYTF.

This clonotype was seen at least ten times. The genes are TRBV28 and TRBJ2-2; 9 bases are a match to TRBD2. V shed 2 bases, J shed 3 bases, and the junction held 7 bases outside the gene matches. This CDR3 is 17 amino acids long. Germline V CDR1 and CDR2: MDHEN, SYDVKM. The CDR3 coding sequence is TGTGCCAGCAGTTTACCTTTAGCGGGAGAGGACACCGGGGAGCTGTTTTTT. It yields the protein CASSLPLAGEDTGELFF.

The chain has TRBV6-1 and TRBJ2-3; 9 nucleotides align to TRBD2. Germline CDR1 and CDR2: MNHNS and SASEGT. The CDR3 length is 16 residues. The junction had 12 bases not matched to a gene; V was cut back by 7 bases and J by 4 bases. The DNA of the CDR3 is TGTGCCAGCACCATTTCGGCGGGAGGGGGGTCAGATACGCAGTATTTT. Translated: CASTISAGGGSDTQYF.

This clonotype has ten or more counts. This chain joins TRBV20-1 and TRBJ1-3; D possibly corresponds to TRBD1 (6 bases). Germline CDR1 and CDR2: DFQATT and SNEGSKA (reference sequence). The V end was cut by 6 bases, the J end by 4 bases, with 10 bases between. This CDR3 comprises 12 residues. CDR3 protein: CSAAGQGNTIYF. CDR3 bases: TGCAGTGCAGCCGGACAGGGAAACACCATATATTTT.

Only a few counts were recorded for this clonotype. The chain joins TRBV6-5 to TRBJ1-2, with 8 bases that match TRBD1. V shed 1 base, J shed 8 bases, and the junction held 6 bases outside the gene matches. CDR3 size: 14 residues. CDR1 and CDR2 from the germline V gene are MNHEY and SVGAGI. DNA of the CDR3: TGTGCCAGCAGTTACTTCCAGGGGGCGGGAGGCTACACCTTC. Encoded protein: CASSYFQGAGGYTF.

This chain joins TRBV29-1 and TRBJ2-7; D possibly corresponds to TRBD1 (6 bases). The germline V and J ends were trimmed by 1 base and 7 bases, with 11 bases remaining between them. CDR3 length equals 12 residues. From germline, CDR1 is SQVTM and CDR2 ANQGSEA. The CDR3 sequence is CSVEVGQGEQYF. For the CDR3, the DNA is TGCAGCGTTGAAGTTGGGCAGGGGGAGCAGTACTTC.

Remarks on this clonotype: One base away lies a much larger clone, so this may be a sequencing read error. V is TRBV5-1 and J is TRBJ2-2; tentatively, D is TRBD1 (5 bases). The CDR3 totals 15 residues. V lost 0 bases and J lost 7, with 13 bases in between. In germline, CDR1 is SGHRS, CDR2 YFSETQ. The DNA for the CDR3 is TGCGCCAGCAGCTTGGCCGCTGTGGACATCGGGGAGCTGTTTTTT. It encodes CASSLAAVDIGELFF.

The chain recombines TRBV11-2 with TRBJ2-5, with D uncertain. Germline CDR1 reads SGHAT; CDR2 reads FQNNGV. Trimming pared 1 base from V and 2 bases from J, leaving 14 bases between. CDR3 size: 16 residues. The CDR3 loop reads CASSLVTGTTQETQYF. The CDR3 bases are TGTGCCAGCAGCTTAGTTACGGGTACAACACAAGAGACCCAGTACTTC.

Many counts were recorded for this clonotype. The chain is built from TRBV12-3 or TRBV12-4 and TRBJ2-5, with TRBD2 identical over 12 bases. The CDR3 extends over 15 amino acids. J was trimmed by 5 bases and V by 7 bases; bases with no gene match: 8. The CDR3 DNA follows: TGTGCCAGCAAGACTAGCGGGAGCCTTTTGGAGACCCAGTACTTC. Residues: CASKTSGSLLETQYF.

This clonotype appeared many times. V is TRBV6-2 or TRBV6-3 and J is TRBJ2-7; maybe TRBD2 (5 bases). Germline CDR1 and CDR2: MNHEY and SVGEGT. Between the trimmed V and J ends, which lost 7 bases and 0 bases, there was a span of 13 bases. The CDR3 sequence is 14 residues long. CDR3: CASTPGGLSYEQYF. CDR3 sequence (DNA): TGTGCCAGCACCCCAGGAGGTCTCTCCTACGAGCAGTACTTC.

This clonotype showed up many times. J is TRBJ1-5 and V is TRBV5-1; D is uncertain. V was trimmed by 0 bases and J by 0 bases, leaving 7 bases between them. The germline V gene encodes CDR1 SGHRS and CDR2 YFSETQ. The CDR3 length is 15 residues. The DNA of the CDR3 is TGCGCCAGCAGCTTGGGAGGGTTTAGCAATCAGCCCCAGCATTTT. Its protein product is CASSLGGFSNQPQHF.

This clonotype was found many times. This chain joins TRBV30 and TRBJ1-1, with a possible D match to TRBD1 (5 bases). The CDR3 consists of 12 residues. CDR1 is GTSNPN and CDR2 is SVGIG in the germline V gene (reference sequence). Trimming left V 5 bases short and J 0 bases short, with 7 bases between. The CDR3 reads CAWDRLNTEAFF. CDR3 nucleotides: TGTGCCTGGGACAGACTGAACACTGAAGCTTTCTTT.

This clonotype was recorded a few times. The CDR3, as DNA: TGTGCCAGCAGCTTGGAACCGGGACTAGCGGGGATCATAGCCAAAAACATTCAGTACTTC. Protein product: CASSLEPGLAGIIAKNIQYF. The V and J genes are TRBV5-5 and TRBJ2-4; 13 nucleotides line up with TRBD2. In germline, CDR1 is SGHKS, CDR2 YYEKEE (reference sequence). The CDR3 is made up of 20 amino acids. V shed 0 bases and J 0 bases; nucleotides not matched to a gene: 9. Looking up the rest from reference TRBV5-5 and TRBJ2-4 gives the full variable domain: DAGVTQSPTHLIKTRGQQVTLRCSPISGHKSVSWYQQVLGQGPQFIFQYYEKEERGRGNFPDRFSARQFPNYSSELNVNALLLGDSALYLCASSLEPGLAGIIAKNIQYFGAGTRLSVL.